This entry lists 8 T cell receptor beta chains sequenced from one sample in a study of blood T cell repertoires in COVID-19. The assay was immunoSEQ multiplex PCR, and TCRdb's table has in-frame clones only and misses some. The table lists more than 60,000 clones, 88% of them singletons. Material: PBMCs or T cells enriched from blood (not recorded which). The receptors shown here come from a woman aged 40 to 50 who had recovered from COVID-19.

The chain is built from TRBV7-9 and TRBJ2-7; 8 positions match TRBD2. CDR1 and CDR2 from the germline V gene are SEHNR and FQNEAQ (reference sequence). The CDR3 runs 14 residues. The trim removed 5 bases at V and 2 bases at J, leaving 5 bases unmatched. DNA of the CDR3: TGTGCCAGCAGCCAACTAGCGGCGGCCTACGAGCAGTACTTC. Protein product: CASSQLAAAYEQYF.

V and J are TRBV11-1 and TRBJ1-1; the D is unclear. The V end lost 1 base, the J end lost 1 base, and 7 bases lay between the germline ends. The germline V gene encodes CDR1 SGHAT and CDR2 FQDESV (reference sequence). The CDR3 runs 14 residues. The CDR3 DNA is TGTGCCAGCAGCTTAGACTCGGGGAACACTGAAGCTTTCTTT. Translation gives CASSLDSGNTEAFF.

V is TRBV6-6 and J is TRBJ1-2; 10 nucleotides match TRBD1. CDR3 length: 13 residues. Germline CDR1 MNHNY, CDR2 SVGAGI (reference sequence). The ends lost 7 bases at V and 6 bases at J; junction bases unmatched: 5. In DNA form, the CDR3 reads TGTGCCAGCACCGACAGGGGGCGAGATGGCTACACCTTC. It yields the protein CASTDRGRDGYTF.

V and J are TRBV7-9 and TRBJ1-2; D is perhaps TRBD1 (6 bases). V lost 5 bases to trimming and J lost 7 bases, with 14 bases between them. The CDR3 covers 13 residues. The germline gives CDR1 SEHNR, CDR2 FQNEAQ (reference sequence). This CDR3 reads CASSPSQGSGYTF. The CDR3 DNA reads TGTGCCAGCAGCCCCTCACAGGGTAGTGGCTACACCTTC.

This chain connects TRBV2 to TRBJ2-3; the D gene is possibly TRBD1 (5 bases). The CDR3 runs 15 residues. From germline, CDR1 is SNHLY and CDR2 FYNNEI. V shed 4 bases and J shed 0 bases, with 11 bases lying between them. The DNA of the CDR3 is TGTGCCAGCAGTGCTGAACAGGTTAGCACAGATACGCAGTATTTT. Protein: CASSAEQVSTDTQYF.

The chain carries TRBV11-2 and TRBJ2-7; 9 positions match TRBD1. V was pared by 4 bases and J by 2 bases, with 6 bases of the junction left unmatched. Germline V CDR1 and CDR2: SGHAT, FQNNGV. The CDR3 totals 15 residues. CDR3 sequence (DNA): TGTGCCAGCAGCTCCCGACAGGGGGAAACCTACGAGCAGTACTTC. Its protein is CASSSRQGETYEQYF.

V and J are TRBV11-3 and TRBJ2-2; D may be TRBD2 (5 bases). There are 14 residues in the CDR3. Looked up from germline, CDR1 is SGHNT and CDR2 is YENEEA. Trimming removed 1 base at V and 6 bases at J, with 9 bases between. The CDR3, as DNA: TGTGCCAGCAGCTTAGCGGGAATCTCCGGGGAGCTGTTTTTT. Its translation is CASSLAGISGELFF. Full variable domain (rest looked up from reference TRBV11-3 and TRBJ2-2): EAGVVQSPRYKIIEKKQPVAFWCNPISGHNTLYWYLQNLGQGPELLIRYENEEAVDDSQLPKDRFSAERLKGVDSTLKIQPAELGDSAVYLCASSLAGISGELFFGEGSRLTVL.

The chain joins TRBV21-1 to TRBJ2-5; the table's D gene call, TRBD2, was not cross checked with the DNA. TRBV21-1 counts as a pseudogene. The CDR3 is made up of 10 amino acids. The CDR3: CASERETQYF. The CDR3 nucleotides are TGTGCCAGCGAGAGAGAGACCCAGTACTTC.